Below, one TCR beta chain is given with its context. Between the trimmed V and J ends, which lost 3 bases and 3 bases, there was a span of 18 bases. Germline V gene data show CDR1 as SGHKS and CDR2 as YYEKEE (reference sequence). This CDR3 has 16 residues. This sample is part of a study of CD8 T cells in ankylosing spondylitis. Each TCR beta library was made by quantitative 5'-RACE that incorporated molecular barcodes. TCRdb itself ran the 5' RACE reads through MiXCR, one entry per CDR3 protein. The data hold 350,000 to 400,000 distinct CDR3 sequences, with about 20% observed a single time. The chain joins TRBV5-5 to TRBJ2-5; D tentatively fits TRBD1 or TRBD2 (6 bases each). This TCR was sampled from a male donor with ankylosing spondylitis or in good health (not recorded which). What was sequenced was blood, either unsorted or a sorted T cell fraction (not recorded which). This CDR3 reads CASSWMEGDTEETQYF. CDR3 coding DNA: TGTGCCAGCAGCTGGATGGAGGGGGATACTGAAGAGACCCAGTACTTC.